This passage covers 27 T cell receptor beta chains from one sample sequenced in a study of blood T cell repertoires in COVID-19. TCRdb keeps only in-frame clones here, not all; method: immunoSEQ multiplex PCR. The table has 250,000 to 350,000 clones, nearly 90% seen once. The sample was PBMCs or T cells enriched from blood (not recorded which). Source of these receptors: a woman under 30 with acute COVID-19.

The chain recombines TRBV19 with TRBJ1-5; 9 bases are shared with TRBD1. V was pared by 4 bases and J by 0 bases, with 4 bases of the junction left unmatched. Looked up from germline, CDR1 is LNHDA and CDR2 is SQIVND (reference sequence). The CDR3 runs to 16 residues. The CDR3 region has the DNA TGTGCCAGTAGTAGGCGACAGGGGGATAGCAATCAGCCCCAGCATTTT. It is translated as CASSRRQGDSNQPQHF.

The rearrangement uses TRBV5-1 and TRBJ2-3; 7 nucleotides agree with TRBD1. The CDR3 loop spans 15 amino acids. The germline V gene has CDR1 SGHRS and CDR2 YFSETQ. V lost 4 bases and J lost 6; bases outside the gene matches: 11. As DNA, the CDR3 is TGCGCCAGCAGCGCCCTACAGGGGTTGTTGGATACGCAGTATTTT. Its protein is CASSALQGLLDTQYF. Full variable domain (rest looked up from reference TRBV5-1 and TRBJ2-3): KAGVTQTPRYLIKTRGQQVTLSCSPISGHRSVSWYQQTPGQGLQFLFEYFSETQRNKGNFPGRFSGRQFSNSRSEMNVSTLELGDSALYLCASSALQGLLDTQYFGPGTRLTVL.

V is TRBV6-6 and J is TRBJ1-1; D not certain. The CDR3 consists of 15 residues. The V gene's germline CDR1 is MNHNY and CDR2 SVGAGI (reference sequence). V was shortened by 7 bases and J by 4 bases, with 19 bases between the two germline ends. CDR3 protein: CASTLNPDSSTEAFF. The CDR3 DNA follows: TGTGCCAGCACCTTAAACCCCGATAGCAGCACTGAAGCTTTCTTT.

The chain employs TRBV29-1 and TRBJ1-2; 9 bases are shared with TRBD1. Trimming removed 3 bases from V and 1 base from J; junction bases left unmatched: 0. Germline loops: CDR1 SQVTM, CDR2 ANQGSEA. The CDR3 totals 13 residues. The CDR3 protein is CSVETGGNYGYTF. Written as DNA, the CDR3 is TGCAGCGTTGAGACAGGGGGTAACTATGGCTACACCTTC.

The chain uses TRBV12-3 or TRBV12-4 and TRBJ1-2; D is undetermined. The CDR3 runs to 12 residues. V was shortened by 5 bases and J by 6 bases, with 10 bases between the two germline ends. CDR3 sequence reads: CASSLLGDGYTF. The DNA for the CDR3 is TGTGCCAGCAGTCTATTGGGAGATGGCTACACCTTC.

This chain links TRBV2 with TRBJ2-7; TRBD2 matches 7 bases. This CDR3 is built from 13 residues. V lost 8 bases, J lost 6 bases, and 10 bases stayed unmatched. Germline lookup yields CDR1 SNHLY and CDR2 FYNNEI. CDR3 nucleotide sequence: TGTGCCAGCGAACGGCGGGAGCAAAGCGAGCAGTACTTC. It specifies CASERREQSEQYF.

The chain links TRBV4-1 to TRBJ2-7; 9 bases fit TRBD1. The CDR3 totals 15 residues. In germline, CDR1 is MGHRA, CDR2 YSYEKL. V lost 2 bases to trimming and J lost 0 bases; unmatched junction nucleotides: 2. CDR3 in DNA: TGCGCCAGCAGCCAACCGGACAGGGGCTCCTACGAGCAGTACTTC. It is translated as CASSQPDRGSYEQYF.

The V and J genes are TRBV29-1 and TRBJ2-1; possibly TRBD2 for D (6 bases). Germline CDR1 reads SQVTM; CDR2 reads ANQGSEA. Trimming pared 5 bases from V and 5 bases from J, leaving 10 bases between. CDR3 size: 12 residues. The CDR3 here is CSVRPGDNEQFF. The CDR3, as DNA: TGCAGCGTTCGTCCGGGGGACAATGAGCAGTTCTTC.

This sequence joins TRBV5-4 and TRBJ2-1; 7 bases line up with TRBD2. CDR3 size: 15 residues. Germline V gene data show CDR1 as SGHNT and CDR2 as YYREEE (reference sequence). Germline trimming cut 0 bases from V and 5 bases from J; bases unmatched to any gene: 5. In DNA, the CDR3 is TGTGCCAGCAGCTTGGGGCTAGCGGTAAACAATGAGCAGTTCTTC. Protein: CASSLGLAVNNEQFF.

The J gene is TRBJ1-2, the V gene TRBV6-5, with 8 nucleotides matching TRBD1. Germline V gene data show CDR1 as MNHEY and CDR2 as SVGAGI. The V segment lost 0 bases and the J segment 7 bases; nucleotides outside the gene matches: 7. The CDR3 totals 15 residues. The CDR3 loop reads CASSYSTQGARGYTF. The CDR3 DNA is TGTGCCAGCAGTTACTCGACTCAGGGGGCGCGTGGCTACACCTTC.

V usage is TRBV21-1 and J usage is TRBJ2-5; no DNA check was done on the table's D call, TRBD2. TRBV21-1 has pseudogene status. The length of the CDR3 is 16 residues. CDR3 sequence: CASSKYGTSGLKTQYF. The CDR3 DNA sequence: TGTGCCAGCAGCAAATATGGGACTAGCGGGTTGAAGACCCAGTACTTC.

The rearrangement uses TRBV9 and TRBJ2-7; a weak D match, TRBD1 (5 bases). The germline CDR1 and CDR2 sequences are SGDLS and YYNGEE. This CDR3 spans 16 amino acids. V lost 6 bases to trimming and J lost 5 bases, with 24 bases between them. The CDR3 loop is CASTRTIGESVHEQYF. Written as DNA, the CDR3 is TGTGCCAGCACCCGAACCATAGGGGAATCGGTCCACGAGCAGTACTTC.

The V and J genes are TRBV7-6 and TRBJ1-1, with no clear D. This CDR3 comprises 12 residues. Trimming took 5 bases from V and 11 from J, leaving 15 bases between them. Germline values: CDR1 SGHVS, CDR2 FNYEAQ. CDR3 region: CASSPAIGEAFF. Written as DNA, the CDR3 is TGTGCCAGCAGCCCCGCAATTGGGGAGGCTTTCTTT.

J is TRBJ1-2 and V is TRBV24-1, with 10 bases aligning to TRBD1. In germline, CDR1 is KGHDR, CDR2 SFDVKD. There are 12 residues in the CDR3. The V gene end was trimmed by 9 bases and the J gene end by 7 bases; junction bases not matched to a gene: 4. The CDR3 bases are TGTGCCACCCGGGACAGGGGATGTGGCTACACCTTC. This sequence encodes CATRDRGCGYTF.

The chain couples TRBV5-1 to TRBJ2-5; 8 nucleotides line up with TRBD2. The germline V gene encodes CDR1 SGHRS and CDR2 YFSETQ. V dropped 2 bases and J dropped 3; count of bases not matched to a gene: 3. This CDR3 contains 14 residues. CDR3 coding DNA: TGCGCCAGCAGCTTAACGACTAGCGAAGAGACCCAGTACTTC. Its translation: CASSLTTSEETQYF.

This clone appeared once. The CDR3 spells CAASPSGRAKETQYF. CDR3 nucleotide sequence: TGCGCCGCCTCTCCGAGCGGGAGGGCCAAAGAGACCCAGTACTTC. The V gene is TRBV5-1, the J gene TRBJ2-5; 10 bases map to TRBD2. Germline V gene data show CDR1 as SGHRS and CDR2 as YFSETQ. The V gene end was trimmed by 10 bases and the J gene end by 3 bases; junction bases not matched to a gene: 12. There are 15 residues in the CDR3.

The chain is built from TRBV9 and TRBJ2-5, with 10 bases identical to TRBD1. Trimming cost V 4 bases and J 4 bases; bases outside gene matches: 13. The CDR3 is made up of 17 amino acids. The germline V gene has CDR1 SGDLS and CDR2 YYNGEE. The CDR3 reads CASSPWTGGSSGETQYF. The CDR3 DNA sequence: TGTGCCAGCAGCCCCTGGACAGGGGGGAGTTCGGGAGAGACCCAGTACTTC.

The gene calls are TRBV7-2 and TRBJ2-7, with 7 bases that match TRBD2. CDR1 and CDR2 (germline): SGHTA, FQGNSA. The CDR3 totals 14 residues. V shed 5 bases and J 0 bases; nucleotides not matched to a gene: 4. The CDR3 nucleotides read TGTGCCAGCAGCCTGGGAGGGCCCTCCTACGAGCAGTACTTC. Residues: CASSLGGPSYEQYF.

The gene calls are TRBV7-6 and TRBJ2-7, with 8 bases lining up with TRBD2. There are 16 residues in the CDR3. V lost 1 base to trimming and J lost 1 base; unmatched junction nucleotides: 6. The germline CDR1 and CDR2 sequences are SGHVS and FNYEAQ. The DNA of the CDR3 is TGTGCCAGCAGCTTAGAAACTAGCGGACTTTCCTACGAGCAGTACTTC. It encodes CASSLETSGLSYEQYF.

The chain employs TRBV9 and TRBJ2-1, with 7 bases fitting TRBD2. CDR1 SGDLS and CDR2 YYNGEE come from the germline V gene. There are 19 residues in the CDR3. The trim removed 1 base at V and 4 bases at J, leaving 17 bases unmatched. DNA for the CDR3: TGTGCCAGCAGCGTAAGGCCTGGGAGGGCCCCGTTGTATTACAATGAGCAGTTCTTC. Encoded protein: CASSVRPGRAPLYYNEQFF.

The chain employs TRBV9 and TRBJ2-3, with 13 nucleotides matching TRBD2. This CDR3 contains 20 residues. Germline loops: CDR1 SGDLS, CDR2 YYNGEE. Losses at the gene ends were 4 bases for V and 0 bases for J; bases not matched to a gene: 14. The CDR3 DNA sequence: TGTGCCAGCAGCTCCCCCGCCGGACTAGCGGGAGTATCAAGCACAGATACGCAGTATTTT. This gives the protein CASSSPAGLAGVSSTDTQYF.

V gene TRBV11-2 combines with J gene TRBJ2-2; 11 bases agree with TRBD1. The CDR3 consists of 15 residues. Germline values: CDR1 SGHAT, CDR2 FQNNGV. V lost 6 bases and J lost 4; bases outside the gene matches: 4. The CDR3, as DNA: TGTGCCAGCAGGTCCGGGACAGGGGGCACCGGGGAGCTGTTTTTT. This sequence encodes CASRSGTGGTGELFF.

This rearrangement joins TRBV19 to TRBJ2-7; 7 bases match TRBD1. Germline V gene sequence: CDR1 LNHDA, CDR2 SQIVND (reference sequence). V lost 6 bases to trimming and J lost 0 bases; unmatched junction nucleotides: 8. This CDR3 contains 15 residues. The CDR3 loop is CASSIDRDLSYEQYF. The CDR3 nucleotides are TGTGCCAGTAGCATCGACAGGGATCTCTCCTACGAGCAGTACTTC.

The chain joins TRBV7-2 to TRBJ2-7; the match to TRBD2 covers 8 bases. V gave up 1 base and J gave up 0 bases; unmatched junction bases: 5. The CDR3 is made up of 16 amino acids. Germline lookup yields CDR1 SGHTA and CDR2 FQGNSA. CDR3 sequence reads: CASSLVGLVSSYEQYF. CDR3 bases: TGTGCCAGCAGCTTAGTGGGACTAGTGAGCTCCTACGAGCAGTACTTC.

This CDR3 is CASSHRPGQPFSNSPLHF. CDR3 in DNA: TGCGCCAGCAGCCATCGACCGGGACAGCCTTTTTCGAATTCACCCCTCCACTTT. The chain employs TRBV4-1 and TRBJ1-6; 7 bases map to TRBD1. Germline CDR1 and CDR2: MGHRA and YSYEKL. This CDR3 contains 18 residues. Trimming cost V 3 bases and J 7 bases; bases outside gene matches: 15.

This chain connects TRBV5-4 to TRBJ2-5; D might be TRBD2 (5 bases). The germline V gene has CDR1 SGHNT and CDR2 YYREEE (reference sequence). The CDR3 spans 14 residues. V was clipped by 2 bases and J by 2 bases, with 10 bases between them. CDR3 DNA sequence: TGTGCCAGCAGCTTAGGAAGCGGACAAGAGACCCAGTACTTC. Amino acid sequence: CASSLGSGQETQYF.

This sequence joins TRBV2 and TRBJ2-7; TRBD2 matches at 13 bases. Germline values: CDR1 SNHLY, CDR2 FYNNEI. The CDR3 is 14 residues long. V lost 6 bases to trimming and J lost 6 bases; unmatched junction nucleotides: 5. The DNA of the CDR3 is TGTGCCAGCAGGGGCACTAGCGGGAGGGCCGAGCAGTACTTC. Its protein is CASRGTSGRAEQYF.